The rows below give T cell receptor beta chains drawn from one sample of a study of blood T cell repertoires in COVID-19. Sequencing used immunoSEQ multiplex PCR; TCRdb keeps in-frame clones, though not all of them. The table has approximately 200,000 clones, roughly 87% seen once; the top ten hold 1.9%. The sequenced material came from peripheral blood. These receptor sequences come from a man in his forties with active or convalescent COVID-19. Each CDR3 is given with its conserved first and last residue. A D gene is named only where the DNA matches it firmly. Where a row states a size, it is once, few, many or the class of an expanded clone; other rows omit it.

CDR3 protein,CDR3 DNA,D gene,clone size,J gene,V gene
CASSREWVYEQYF,TGTGCCAGCAGTCGGGAGTGGGTCTACGAGCAGTACTTC,.,.,TRBJ2-7,TRBV6-5
CASSQRLTGKSGNTIYF,TGTGCCAGCAGTCAAAGACTGACAGGGAAGTCTGGAAACACCATATATTTT,TRBD1,.,TRBJ1-3,TRBV6-6
CASSLAGGAEAFF,TGCGCCAGCAGCTTGGCCGGAGGAGCTGAAGCTTTCTTT,.,once,TRBJ1-1,TRBV5-1
CAISGTGEYSNQPQHF,TGTGCCATCAGTGGGACAGGGGAGTATAGCAATCAGCCCCAGCATTTT,TRBD1,.,TRBJ1-5,TRBV10-3
CASSLLGGPQLGLVAKNIQYF,TGTGCCAGCAGTCTCCTAGGGGGACCGCAATTGGGGCTCGTAGCCAAAAACATTCAGTACTTC,.,.,TRBJ2-4,TRBV27
CASSLNQGTEAFF,TGTGCCAGCAGTTTAAATCAGGGGACTGAAGCTTTCTTT,.,few,TRBJ1-1,TRBV12-3/TRBV12-4
CASSSDRGGYNEQFF,TGTGCCAGCAGCTCAGACAGGGGAGGGTACAATGAGCAGTTCTTC,.,few,TRBJ2-1,TRBV7-2
CAISPGQGDAGELFF,TGTGCCATCAGTCCGGGACAGGGCGACGCCGGGGAGCTGTTTTTT,TRBD1,.,TRBJ2-2,TRBV10-3
CASSLRVGQGAEAFF,TGTGCCAGCAGCTTAAGAGTGGGACAGGGGGCCGAAGCTTTCTTT,TRBD1,.,TRBJ1-1,TRBV7-8
CASSFRAPSYEQYF,TGTGCCAGCTCGTTCAGGGCCCCCTCCTACGAGCAGTACTTC,.,.,TRBJ2-7,TRBV2
CASSSPRTGTYEQYF,TGTGCCAGTAGTTCCCCCCGGACAGGCACCTACGAGCAGTACTTC,TRBD1,.,TRBJ2-7,TRBV19
CASSNREEQYF,TGTGCCAGCTCCAACAGGGAGGAGCAGTACTTC,.,.,TRBJ2-7,TRBV18
CASSFSPAEQGRRGYTF,TGTGCCAGCAGCTTCTCCCCGGCCGAACAGGGGAGGCGGGGCTACACCTTC,TRBD1,.,TRBJ1-2,TRBV5-5
CASSPNTPQYGYTF,TGTGCCAGCAGCCCCAACACCCCCCAGTATGGCTACACCTTC,.,.,TRBJ1-2,TRBV7-3
CSVEWNGAEAFF,TGCAGCGTTGAATGGAACGGAGCTGAAGCTTTCTTT,.,.,TRBJ1-1,TRBV29-1
CAWSVTGGHEKLFF,TGTGCCTGGAGTGTGACAGGGGGACATGAAAAACTGTTTTTT,TRBD1,.,TRBJ1-4,TRBV30
CTSSRVGGRNTEAFF,TGCACCAGCAGCCGAGTCGGTGGGAGGAACACTGAAGCTTTCTTT,.,.,TRBJ1-1,TRBV1
CASSGEGSNSYNEQFF,TGTGCCAGCAGTGGGGAGGGGTCTAATTCCTACAATGAGCAGTTCTTC,TRBD2,many,TRBJ2-1,TRBV6-4
CASTPRETQYF,TGTGCCAGCACTCCCCGGGAGACCCAGTACTTC,.,.,TRBJ2-5,TRBV2
CASGGASNTEAFF,TGTGCCAGCGGGGGGGCGTCGAACACTGAAGCTTTCTTT,.,few,TRBJ1-1,TRBV11-2
CATRQAYEQYF,TGTGCCACCCGACAGGCCTACGAGCAGTACTTC,.,.,TRBJ2-7,TRBV10-3
CASSLPSTGLSYNEQFF,TGTGCCAGCAGCTTACCCTCGACAGGCCTCTCTTACAATGAGCAGTTCTTC,.,.,TRBJ2-1,TRBV7-9
CASTALGEWPGGNTGELFF,TGTGCCAGCACCGCCCTCGGTGAGTGGCCCGGGGGGAACACCGGGGAGCTGTTTTTT,.,.,TRBJ2-2,TRBV5-6
CAGGGRQETQYF,TGTGCCGGCGGGGGGCGGCAAGAGACCCAGTACTTC,TRBD2,.,TRBJ2-5,TRBV7-9
CASSLTRGTEAFF,TGTGCCAGCAGCTTAACTAGGGGGACTGAAGCTTTCTTT,.,.,TRBJ1-1,TRBV7-3
CASSQGRTSDTDTQYF,TGCGCCAGCAGCCAAGGTCGGACTAGCGATACAGATACGCAGTATTTT,TRBD2,.,TRBJ2-3,TRBV4-1
CASRADRGRSYEQYF,TGCGCCAGCAGGGCCGACAGGGGGCGCTCCTACGAGCAGTACTTC,TRBD1,.,TRBJ2-7,TRBV5-1
CASSPAALLNTEAFF,TGTGCCAGCTCCCCCGCCGCGTTATTAAACACTGAAGCTTTCTTT,.,.,TRBJ1-1,TRBV18